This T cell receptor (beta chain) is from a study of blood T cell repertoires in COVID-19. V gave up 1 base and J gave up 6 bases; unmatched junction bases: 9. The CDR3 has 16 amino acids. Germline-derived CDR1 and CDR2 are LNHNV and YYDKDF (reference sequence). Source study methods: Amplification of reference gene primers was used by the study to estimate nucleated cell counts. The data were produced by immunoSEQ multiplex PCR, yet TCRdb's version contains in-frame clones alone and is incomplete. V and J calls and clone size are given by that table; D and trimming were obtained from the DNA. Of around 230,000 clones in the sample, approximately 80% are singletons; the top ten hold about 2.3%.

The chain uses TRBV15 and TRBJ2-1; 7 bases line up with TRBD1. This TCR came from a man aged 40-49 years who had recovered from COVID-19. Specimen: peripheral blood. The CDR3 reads CATSRASDSGGNEQFF. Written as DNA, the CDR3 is TGTGCCACCAGCAGAGCTTCGGACTCAGGGGGCAATGAGCAGTTCTTC.